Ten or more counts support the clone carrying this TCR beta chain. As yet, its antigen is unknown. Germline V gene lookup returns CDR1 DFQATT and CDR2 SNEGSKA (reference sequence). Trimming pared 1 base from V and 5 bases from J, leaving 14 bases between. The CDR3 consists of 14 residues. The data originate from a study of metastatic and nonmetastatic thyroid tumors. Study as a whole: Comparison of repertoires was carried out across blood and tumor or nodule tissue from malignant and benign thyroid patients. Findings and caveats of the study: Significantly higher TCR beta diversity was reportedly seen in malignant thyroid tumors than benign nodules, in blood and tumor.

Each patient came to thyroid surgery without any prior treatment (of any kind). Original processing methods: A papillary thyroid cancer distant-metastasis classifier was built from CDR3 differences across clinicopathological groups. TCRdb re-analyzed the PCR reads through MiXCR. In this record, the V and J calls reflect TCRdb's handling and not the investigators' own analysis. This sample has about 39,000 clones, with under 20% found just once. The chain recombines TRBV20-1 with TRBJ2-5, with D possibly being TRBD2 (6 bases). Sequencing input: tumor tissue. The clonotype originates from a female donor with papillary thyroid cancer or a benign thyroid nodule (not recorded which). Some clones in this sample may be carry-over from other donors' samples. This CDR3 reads CSARGVEGRETQYF. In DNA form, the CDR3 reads TGCAGTGCTAGAGGGGTGGAGGGGCGGGAGACCCAGTACTTC.